Listed below are T cell receptor beta chains from one sample, sequenced in a study of T cells in Graves' hyperthyroidism and ophthalmopathy. TCRdb ran MiXCR on the multiplex PCR reads and lists one entry per CDR3 protein. The sample contains a few hundred thousand distinct CDR3 sequences, around a fifth of which appear only once. The sequencing input was blood. The receptors shown here come from a man between 50 and 59 years old with Graves' ophthalmopathy. Each CDR3 is given with its conserved first and last residue. D genes are given only for firm matches. The size of a clone is reported for some rows only, either as once, few or many, or as a class for expanded clones.

d_call: NA
v_call: TRBV7-9
j_call: TRBJ2-5
cdr3_length: 12
clone_size: few
cdr3_aa: CASSPRGHTQYF
cdr3_nt: TGTGCCAGCAGCCCCCGGGGTCATACCCAGTACTTC

d_call: TRBD2
v_call: TRBV5-1
j_call: TRBJ2-2
cdr3_length: 16
clone_size: few
cdr3_aa: CASSSQDSGRGGELFF
cdr3_nt: TGCGCCAGCAGCTCCCAAGATAGCGGGAGGGGCGGGGAGCTGTTTTTT

d_call: NA
v_call: TRBV5-4
j_call: TRBJ2-2
cdr3_length: 13
clone_size: NA
cdr3_aa: CAAGTRPTGELFF
cdr3_nt: TGTGCCGCCGGGACTCGACCCACCGGGGAGCTGTTTTTT

d_call: NA
v_call: TRBV4-1
j_call: TRBJ2-1
cdr3_length: 15
clone_size: NA
cdr3_aa: CASSQDPGQINEQFF
cdr3_nt: TGCGCCAGCAGCCAAGACCCAGGGCAAATTAATGAGCAGTTCTTC

d_call: NA
v_call: TRBV29-1
j_call: TRBJ2-7
cdr3_length: 11
clone_size: NA
cdr3_aa: CSVEDKYEQYF
cdr3_nt: TGCAGCGTTGAAGACAAGTACGAGCAGTACTTC

d_call: NA
v_call: TRBV27
j_call: TRBJ2-5
cdr3_length: 13
clone_size: few
cdr3_aa: CASSHDSQETQYF
cdr3_nt: TGTGCCAGCAGCCACGACAGTCAAGAGACCCAGTACTTC

d_call: TRBD1
v_call: TRBV20-1
j_call: TRBJ2-1
cdr3_length: 16
clone_size: NA
cdr3_aa: CSALSSRGPRRNEQFF
cdr3_nt: TGCAGTGCTTTGTCCAGCAGGGGGCCTCGTCGCAATGAGCAGTTCTTC

d_call: NA
v_call: TRBV12-3/TRBV12-4
j_call: TRBJ1-6
cdr3_length: 14
clone_size: many
cdr3_aa: CASSLGNGNSPLHF
cdr3_nt: TGTGCCAGCAGTTTAGGGAATGGAAATTCACCCCTCCACTTT

d_call: NA
v_call: TRBV10-3
j_call: TRBJ2-5
cdr3_length: 17
clone_size: many
cdr3_aa: CAISESRGRGPQETQYF
cdr3_nt: TGTGCCATCAGTGAGTCCCGGGGTCGGGGGCCCCAAGAGACCCAGTACTTC

d_call: NA
v_call: TRBV6-1
j_call: TRBJ1-1
cdr3_length: 13
clone_size: NA
cdr3_aa: CASRVSRNTEAFF
cdr3_nt: TGTGCCAGCAGGGTGAGCAGGAACACTGAAGCTTTCTTT

d_call: TRBD2
v_call: TRBV7-2
j_call: TRBJ2-1
cdr3_length: 13
clone_size: NA
cdr3_aa: CASSPWTSIEQFF
cdr3_nt: TGTGCCAGCAGCCCTTGGACTAGCATCGAGCAGTTCTTC

d_call: TRBD1
v_call: TRBV27
j_call: TRBJ2-3
cdr3_length: 17
clone_size: few
cdr3_aa: CASSLRKGGLSTDTQYF
cdr3_nt: TGTGCCAGCAGTTTAAGGAAAGGGGGCCTTAGCACAGATACGCAGTATTTT

d_call: NA
v_call: TRBV7-9
j_call: TRBJ2-7
cdr3_length: 14
clone_size: NA
cdr3_aa: CASSPIGGVDEQYF
cdr3_nt: TGTGCCAGCAGCCCCATCGGAGGGGTCGACGAGCAGTACTTC

d_call: NA
v_call: TRBV28
j_call: TRBJ1-1
cdr3_length: 14
clone_size: many
cdr3_aa: CASSQRTENTEAFF
cdr3_nt: TGTGCCAGCAGCCAGCGGACAGAGAACACTGAAGCTTTCTTT

d_call: NA
v_call: TRBV20-1
j_call: TRBJ2-3
cdr3_length: 14
clone_size: many
cdr3_aa: CSALAGGVADTQYF
cdr3_nt: TGCAGTGCCCTTGCGGGTGGAGTAGCAGATACGCAGTATTTT

d_call: NA
v_call: TRBV15
j_call: TRBJ1-5
cdr3_length: 15
clone_size: NA
cdr3_aa: CATSRDAEGHQPQHF
cdr3_nt: TGTGCCACCAGCAGAGATGCGGAGGGGCATCAGCCCCAGCATTTT

d_call: TRBD2
v_call: TRBV14
j_call: TRBJ2-1
cdr3_length: 15
clone_size: many
cdr3_aa: CASSQAAGGPSEQFF
cdr3_nt: TGTGCCAGCAGCCAAGCTGCGGGAGGGCCTTCTGAGCAGTTCTTC

d_call: NA
v_call: TRBV2
j_call: TRBJ1-5
cdr3_length: 15
clone_size: many
cdr3_aa: CASSREGNSNQPQHF
cdr3_nt: TGTGCCAGCAGCCGCGAAGGGAATTCAAATCAGCCCCAGCATTTT

d_call: NA
v_call: TRBV18
j_call: TRBJ2-1
cdr3_length: 16
clone_size: few
cdr3_aa: CASSSQGRDPRNEQFF
cdr3_nt: TGTGCCAGCAGTTCCCAGGGGAGAGACCCGAGGAATGAGCAGTTCTTC

d_call: NA
v_call: TRBV12-3/TRBV12-4
j_call: TRBJ1-1
cdr3_length: 14
clone_size: many
cdr3_aa: CASSLEGAYTEAFF
cdr3_nt: TGTGCCAGCAGTTTAGAAGGGGCATACACTGAAGCTTTCTTT

d_call: NA
v_call: TRBV9
j_call: TRBJ1-1
cdr3_length: 14
clone_size: many
cdr3_aa: CASSGLQVNTEAFF
cdr3_nt: TGTGCCAGCAGCGGATTACAAGTAAACACTGAAGCTTTCTTT

d_call: TRBD2
v_call: TRBV20-1
j_call: TRBJ2-3
cdr3_length: 16
clone_size: few
cdr3_aa: CSASRTTGTSQDTQYF
cdr3_nt: TGCAGTGCTAGTCGAACCACCGGGACTAGTCAAGATACGCAGTATTTT

d_call: NA
v_call: TRBV30
j_call: TRBJ1-1
cdr3_length: 13
clone_size: many
cdr3_aa: CAWSVAPNTEAFF
cdr3_nt: TGTGCCTGGAGTGTAGCCCCGAACACTGAAGCTTTCTTT

d_call: TRBD2
v_call: TRBV3-1
j_call: TRBJ2-3
cdr3_length: 17
clone_size: NA
cdr3_aa: CASSQDPSGRSTDTQYF
cdr3_nt: TGTGCCAGCAGCCAAGATCCTAGCGGGCGTTCCACAGATACGCAGTATTTT

d_call: TRBD1
v_call: TRBV28
j_call: TRBJ1-4
cdr3_length: 14
clone_size: many
cdr3_aa: CASSPDRGGEKLFF
cdr3_nt: TGTGCCAGCAGTCCGGACAGGGGGGGTGAAAAACTGTTTTTT

d_call: NA
v_call: TRBV20-1
j_call: TRBJ2-1
cdr3_length: 12
clone_size: NA
cdr3_aa: CSAMGQYNEQFF
cdr3_nt: TGCAGTGCAATGGGGCAGTACAATGAGCAGTTCTTC

d_call: NA
v_call: TRBV20-1
j_call: TRBJ1-3
cdr3_length: 13
clone_size: NA
cdr3_aa: CSAVDMTGNTIYF
cdr3_nt: TGCAGTGCTGTAGACATGACTGGAAACACCATATATTTT

d_call: TRBD1
v_call: TRBV2
j_call: TRBJ1-5
cdr3_length: 13
clone_size: NA
cdr3_aa: CASRGTGEQPQHF
cdr3_nt: TGTGCCAGCAGAGGGACAGGAGAGCAGCCCCAGCATTTT

d_call: NA
v_call: TRBV3-1
j_call: TRBJ1-4
cdr3_length: 15
clone_size: NA
cdr3_aa: CASSLDTATNEKLFF
cdr3_nt: TGTGCCAGCAGCCTTGACACGGCAACTAATGAAAAACTGTTTTTT

d_call: TRBD1
v_call: TRBV29-1
j_call: TRBJ2-1
cdr3_length: 14
clone_size: few
cdr3_aa: CSVPGGTGDNEQFF
cdr3_nt: TGCAGCGTCCCCGGTGGGACAGGCGACAATGAGCAGTTCTTC

d_call: TRBD1
v_call: TRBV11-1
j_call: TRBJ2-3
cdr3_length: 16
clone_size: many
cdr3_aa: CASSLVGTGSSDTQYF
cdr3_nt: TGTGCCAGCAGCTTAGTTGGGACAGGTTCCTCGGATACGCAGTATTTT